The 5 T cell receptor beta chains below come from one sample, sequenced in a study of patients and donors after allogeneic stem cell transplantation. One entry per CDR3 protein results from TCRdb running MiXCR on the RT-PCR reads. The table includes over 350,000 distinct CDR3 sequences, under 20% detected once. The sequenced sample consisted of blood, either unsorted or a sorted T cell fraction (not recorded which). These TCRs come from a human donor who was either an allogeneic HSCT recipient or a stem cell or donor lymphocyte infusion donor (not recorded which). It is not recorded whose cells these are; they may come from a transplant donor.

This clonotype was seen only once. Germline is not matched at one junction end, which may reflect a read error. This chain uses TRBV6-1 with TRBJ2-2; D gene uncertain. The CDR3 runs to 13 residues. Germline V CDR1 and CDR2: MNHNS, SASEGT. The CDR3 reads CVSQRADTGELFF. The CDR3 DNA follows: TGTGTCAGCCAACGGGCGGACACCGGGGAGCTGTTTTTT.

This CDR3 reads CASSWDRGDTEAFF. Written as DNA, the CDR3 is TGCGCCAGCAGCTGGGACAGGGGTGACACTGAAGCTTTCTTT. The chain is built from TRBV5-1 and TRBJ1-1, with TRBD1 identical over 10 bases. Germline V gene lookup returns CDR1 SGHRS and CDR2 YFSETQ. The CDR3 sequence is 14 residues long. V lost 3 bases to trimming and J lost 3 bases; unmatched junction nucleotides: 2.

This clonotype was observed at least ten times. The rearrangement joins TRBV29-1 to TRBJ2-7, with 11 bases lining up with TRBD2. Germline CDR1 reads SQVTM; CDR2 reads ANQGSEA. Germline trimming cut 4 bases from V and 6 bases from J; bases unmatched to any gene: 5. The CDR3 totals 13 residues. The CDR3 reads CSVAGLAGGEQYF. CDR3 sequence (DNA): TGCAGCGTTGCGGGGCTAGCGGGAGGCGAGCAGTACTTC.

DNA for the CDR3: TGTGCCAGCAAGGTGGTTGGATTGATGGGCTACGAGCAGTACTTC. Its protein product is CASKVVGLMGYEQYF. The chain carries TRBV6-1 and TRBJ2-7, with D unclear. The CDR3 has 15 residues. With 7 bases removed from V and 3 bases from J, the gap between germline ends came to 19 bases. Looked up from germline, CDR1 is MNHNS and CDR2 is SASEGT.

The rearrangement uses TRBV20-1 and TRBJ2-3, with 9 bases aligning to TRBD2. The length of the CDR3 is 15 residues. Unmatched junction bases numbered 10, after V lost 6 bases and J lost 3 bases. CDR1 DFQATT and CDR2 SNEGSKA come from the germline V gene (reference sequence). The CDR3 region is CSALAGTSFTDTQYF. Written as DNA, the CDR3 is TGCAGTGCCCTGGCCGGGACTAGCTTTACAGATACGCAGTATTTT.